This T cell receptor beta chain was retrieved from a study of shared clonotypes between healthy human individuals. The table came from immunoSEQ multiplex PCR; TCRdb's copy has only in-frame clones and leaves some out. The top ten clones hold approximately 0.9% of a sample with 1 million to 1.2 million clones, roughly 80% of them seen once. For this clone: What it binds is not known.

Findings and caveats of the study: Larger richness was generally estimated for naive than memory subsets.

Sequenced material: memory CD4+ T cells from PBMCs. The subset was: CD45RA-negative fraction. This sequence originates from a man aged 18 to 35 in good health. Some clones in this sample may be carry-over from other donors' samples.

The CDR3 bases are TGTGCCAGCTCACCAATAAAGCGAGCCCTTCTGGAGCAGTACTTC. Translated: CASSPIKRALLEQYF. The chain joins TRBV18 to TRBJ2-7; D gene ambiguous. The V end was cut by 2 bases, the J end by 7 bases, with 18 bases between. Germline CDR1 and CDR2: KGHSH and LQKENI. The CDR3 consists of 15 residues.